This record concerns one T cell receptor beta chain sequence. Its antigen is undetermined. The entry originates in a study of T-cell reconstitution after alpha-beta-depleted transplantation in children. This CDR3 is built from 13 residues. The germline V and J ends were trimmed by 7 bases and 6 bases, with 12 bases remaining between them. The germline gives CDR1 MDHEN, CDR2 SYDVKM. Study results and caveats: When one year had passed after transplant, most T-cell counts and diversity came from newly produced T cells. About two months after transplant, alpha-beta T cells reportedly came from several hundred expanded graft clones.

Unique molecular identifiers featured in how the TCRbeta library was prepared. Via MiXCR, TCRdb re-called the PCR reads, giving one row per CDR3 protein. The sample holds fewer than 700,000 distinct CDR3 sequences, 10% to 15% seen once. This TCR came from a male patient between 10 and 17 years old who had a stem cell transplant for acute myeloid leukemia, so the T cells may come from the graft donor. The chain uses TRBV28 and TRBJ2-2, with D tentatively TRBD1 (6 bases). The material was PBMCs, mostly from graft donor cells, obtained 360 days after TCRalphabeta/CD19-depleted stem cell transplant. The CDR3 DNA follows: TGTGCCAGCACTCTGAACAGGGCCGGGGAGCTGTTTTTT. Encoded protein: CASTLNRAGELFF.